Each of the 8 T cell receptor beta chains below was sequenced from the same sample in a study of T cell changes during pregnancy in multiple sclerosis. The assay was immunoSEQ multiplex PCR, and TCRdb's table has in-frame clones only and misses some. The sample yields about 50,000 clones, nearly 95% seen once. Source: CD4+ T cells from peripheral blood mononuclear cells, taken in the second trimester of pregnancy. These receptors were obtained from a female donor with multiple sclerosis, enrolled in a pregnancy study.

The chain is built from TRBV4-1 and TRBJ2-5; a possible D gene is TRBD2 (7 bases). This CDR3 is 17 amino acids long. The V gene's germline CDR1 is MGHRA and CDR2 YSYEKL. Trimming took 4 bases from V and 1 from J, leaving 19 bases between them. The chain's CDR3 is CASSLWGLADSQETQYF. CDR3 coding DNA: TGCGCCAGCAGCCTATGGGGGCTAGCGGACTCCCAAGAGACCCAGTACTTC.

This clone was counted a single time. The rearrangement uses TRBV2 and TRBJ2-7, with TRBD2 matching over 10 bases. Germline trimming cut 3 bases from V and 0 bases from J; bases unmatched to any gene: 5. The germline V gene has CDR1 SNHLY and CDR2 FYNNEI. The CDR3 contains 16 residues. CDR3 amino acids: CASSDLAGGVSYEQYF. CDR3 DNA: TGTGCCAGCAGTGACTTAGCGGGGGGCGTCTCCTACGAGCAGTACTTC.

The chain recombines TRBV27 with TRBJ2-3, with D possibly being TRBD2 (6 bases). The CDR3 is 15 amino acids. Germline lookup yields CDR1 MNHEY and CDR2 SMNVEV (reference sequence). V was shortened by 2 bases and J by 5 bases, with 14 bases between the two germline ends. CDR3 in amino acids: CASSLNWGGVDTQYF. In nucleotides, the CDR3 is TGTGCCAGCAGTTTAAATTGGGGAGGCGTAGATACGCAGTATTTT.

V and J are TRBV6-4 and TRBJ2-1; TRBD2 matches 7 bases. Germline assignment: CDR1 MRHNA and CDR2 SNTAGT. This CDR3 has 20 amino acids. V was clipped by 7 bases and J by 0 bases; unmatched bases: 21. Here the CDR3 DNA reads TGTGCCAGCACCGCAGTTATGGCGGGAGCTCGAAGAAGCTCCTACAATGAGCAGTTCTTC. This sequence encodes CASTAVMAGARRSSYNEQFF.

V and J are TRBV28 and TRBJ1-5, with D unclear. The germline V and J ends were trimmed by 2 bases and 0 bases, with 8 bases remaining between them. The V gene's germline CDR1 is MDHEN and CDR2 SYDVKM. CDR3 length equals 15 residues. The CDR3 coding sequence is TGTGCCAGCAGTTTAGGCGACTCTAGCAATCAGCCCCAGCATTTT. It specifies CASSLGDSSNQPQHF. Combining the CDR3 with reference TRBV28 and TRBJ1-5 gives the whole variable domain DVKVTQSSRYLVKRTGEKVFLECVQDMDHENMFWYRQDPGLGLRLIYFSYDVKMKEKGDIPEGYSVSREKKERFSLILESASTNQTSMYLCASSLGDSSNQPQHFGDGTRLSIL.

This chain links TRBV4-2 with TRBJ1-2, with 8 bases that match TRBD1. Germline V lookup: CDR1 LGHNA, CDR2 YNFKEQ. The junction had 5 bases not matched to a gene; V was cut back by 3 bases and J by 8 bases. This CDR3 comprises 13 residues. The CDR3 protein is CASSQTGAKGYTF. For the CDR3, the DNA is TGTGCCAGCAGCCAGACAGGGGCAAAGGGCTACACCTTC.

V gene TRBV5-1 combines with J gene TRBJ1-4, with TRBD1 matching over 8 bases. The CDR3 has 18 residues. CDR1 is SGHRS and CDR2 is YFSETQ in the germline V gene. V lost 0 bases to trimming and J lost 1 base; unmatched junction nucleotides: 8. Here the CDR3 DNA reads TGCGCCAGCAGCTTGGAGCACGCAGGGGGCGGAACTAATGAAAAACTGTTTTTT. This encodes CASSLEHAGGGTNEKLFF.

This rearrangement joins TRBV19 to TRBJ2-2, with 10 bases identical to TRBD1. With 5 bases clipped from V and 7 bases from J, the junction kept 7 bases outside the gene matches. This CDR3 contains 15 residues. Germline-derived CDR1 and CDR2 are LNHDA and SQIVND (reference sequence). The CDR3 region has the DNA TGTGCCAGTAGTTTGAGACAGGGGGCTCTCGGGGAGCTGTTTTTT. It translates to CASSLRQGALGELFF.